Listed below are T cell receptor beta chains from one sample, sequenced in a study of cytomegalovirus exposure and HLA in healthy donors. Assay: immunoSEQ multiplex PCR; the TCRdb copy retains only in-frame clones and omits some. The sample records about 150,000 clones, more than 75% being singletons. Sequenced input: PBMCs. The source is a young man in good health and CMV-seropositive. CDR3s include the opening cysteine and the closing phenylalanine or tryptophan. The order of the fields is clone size, D gene, J gene, V gene, CDR3 protein, CDR3 DNA. D genes are given only for firm matches. The size entry is marked missing in some rows and otherwise reads once, few, many or a size class.

.,TRBD2,TRBJ2-3,TRBV7-8,CASSGGGRIPDTQYF,TGTGCCAGCAGCGGCGGCGGGAGAATACCAGATACGCAGTATTTT
.,.,TRBJ1-4,TRBV28,CASSAPTGPTNEKLFF,TGTGCCAGCAGTGCACCGACAGGACCAACTAATGAAAAACTGTTTTTT
.,TRBD1,TRBJ2-2,TRBV7-3,CASSPGTGGTGELFF,TGTGCCAGCAGTCCCGGGACAGGAGGCACCGGGGAGCTGTTTTTT
.,.,TRBJ2-1,TRBV10-2,CASSESSGGPDNEQFF,TGCGCCAGCAGTGAGTCGTCTGGTGGCCCAGACAATGAGCAGTTCTTC
.,.,TRBJ1-6,TRBV7-3,CASSLDSYNSPLHF,TGTGCCAGCAGCCTTGACAGCTATAATTCACCCCTCCACTTT
.,TRBD1,TRBJ1-4,TRBV6-1,CASSASRTGGGEKLFF,TGTGCCAGCAGTGCATCGCGGACAGGGGGAGGTGAAAAACTGTTTTTT
.,TRBD2,TRBJ2-3,TRBV7-2,CASSPRLAEITDTQYF,TGTGCCAGCAGCCCCAGACTAGCGGAGATCACAGATACGCAGTATTTT
.,.,TRBJ2-3,TRBV25-1,CASSDPGPDTQYF,TGTGCCAGCAGTGATCCTGGCCCCGATACGCAGTATTTT
once,.,TRBJ1-4,TRBV28,CATATNEKLFF,TGTGCCACCGCAACTAATGAAAAACTGTTTTTT
.,TRBD2,TRBJ2-7,TRBV9,CASSVVAGGDYEQYF,TGTGCCAGCAGCGTAGTAGCGGGGGGGGATTACGAGCAGTACTTC
.,TRBD1,TRBJ2-7,TRBV9,CASSARQGESHEQYF,TGTGCCAGCAGCGCCCGACAGGGGGAAAGTCACGAGCAGTACTTC
few,TRBD2,TRBJ2-1,TRBV2,CASSGLAGGVNEQFF,TGTGCCAGCAGTGGATTAGCGGGAGGCGTAAATGAGCAGTTCTTC
.,TRBD1,TRBJ2-1,TRBV6-6,CASSRGPDREVNEQFF,TGTGCCAGCAGCCGCGGTCCGGACAGGGAGGTCAATGAGCAGTTCTTC
once,.,TRBJ2-7,TRBV7-9,CASSLSHSYEQYF,TGTGCCAGCAGCTTATCACATTCCTACGAGCAGTACTTC
.,TRBD1,TRBJ2-7,TRBV27,CASSLSPDRLYEQYF,TGTGCCAGCAGTTTATCTCCGGACAGGCTCTACGAGCAGTACTTC